The 4 T cell receptor beta chains listed next were all sequenced from one sample in a study of cytomegalovirus exposure and HLA in healthy donors. PCR amplification relied on 60 Vbeta primers (plus 13 Jbeta primers). The method was immunoSEQ multiplex PCR; TCRdb's version includes in-frame clones alone and lacks a portion of them. The table has some 150,000 clones, approximately 74% seen once. The sequencing sample was made of PBMCs. These receptors were taken from a woman aged 25 to 39 in good health and CMV-seronegative.

The chain recombines TRBV13 with TRBJ2-7; D uncertain. Germline-derived CDR1 and CDR2 are PRHDT and FYEKMQ (reference sequence). The CDR3 runs 14 residues. V shed 6 bases and J shed 8 bases, with 20 bases lying between them. CDR3 residues: CASSQEAGMEQQYF. DNA for the CDR3: TGTGCCAGCAGTCAAGAAGCTGGAATGGAGCAGCAGTACTTC.

This clone occurred a few times. The chain couples TRBV5-4 to TRBJ1-2; TRBD1 agrees at 9 bases. The CDR3 length is 17 residues. V dropped 0 bases and J dropped 6; count of bases not matched to a gene: 12. Germline CDR1 SGHNT, CDR2 YYREEE (reference sequence). CDR3 in amino acids: CASSLALLGQGKDGYTF. The CDR3 region has the DNA TGTGCCAGCAGCTTGGCCTTACTCGGACAGGGGAAAGATGGCTACACCTTC.

The chain links TRBV18 to TRBJ2-1; possibly TRBD2 for D (6 bases). The CDR3 consists of 16 residues. The V end was cut by 1 base, the J end by 4 bases, with 14 bases between. The germline CDR1 and CDR2 sequences are KGHSH and LQKENI. The CDR3 DNA sequence: TGTGCCAGCTCACCACTCGGCGGGACCCTTTACAATGAGCAGTTCTTC. It yields the protein CASSPLGGTLYNEQFF.

CDR3 DNA: TGTGCCAGCAGCGTAGGGCATGGAGCAGATACGCAGTATTTT. This codes for CASSVGHGADTQYF. This chain connects TRBV7-8 to TRBJ2-3; D ambiguous. Per germline, CDR1 SGHVS and CDR2 FQNEAQ. The CDR3 loop spans 14 amino acids. V was cut by 5 bases and J by 4 bases, with 13 bases left in between.